This T cell receptor (beta chain) was captured by sequencing in a study of CD8+CD57+ T cells in acquired aplastic anemia. Study-wide background: CD4+ and CD8+ cells, once sorted, gave DNA averaging about 3 ug. Healthy CD8+ samples averaged around 12 million reads. Points from the study as a whole: CD8+ Simpson's diversity showed no significant patient-control difference. Between patients and controls, around 27 CD8+ CDR3 sequences were found in common.

Germline V gene lookup returns CDR1 DFQATT and CDR2 SNEGSKA (reference sequence). The CDR3 runs 15 residues. Trimming removed 3 bases at V and 4 bases at J, with 19 bases between. TCR beta VDJ and CDR3 profiles were obtained from a genomic DNA template. A single record per CDR3 protein comes from TCRdb applying MiXCR to the reads. The repertoire holds around 170,000 distinct CDR3 sequences, around 60% seen once, with about 50% in the top ten. About this clonotype itself: Antigen unknown.

Sequencing was done on a sample of sorted CD4+, CD8+, or CD8+CD57+ T cells (not recorded which) from PBMCs. The rearrangement joins TRBV20-1 to TRBJ2-7; tentatively, D is TRBD1 (6 bases). This TCR derives from a human donor in good health. CDR3 amino acids: CSARDAHRVSYEQYF. The CDR3 DNA reads TGCAGTGCTAGGGATGCCCACAGGGTTTCTTACGAGCAGTACTTC.